The 19 T cell receptor beta chains given below trace back to one sample, sequenced in a study of cytomegalovirus exposure and HLA in healthy donors. The PCR used 60 Vbeta and 13 Jbeta primers. Sequencing used immunoSEQ multiplex PCR; TCRdb keeps in-frame clones, though not all of them. This table holds over 95,000 clones, about 75% found once. The sequenced sample was PBMCs. The receptors stem from a middle-aged woman in good health and CMV-seropositive.

V and J are TRBV18 and TRBJ1-4; tentative D call: TRBD1 (5 bases). In germline, CDR1 is KGHSH, CDR2 LQKENI. The V end lost 3 bases, the J end lost 6 bases, and 8 bases lay between the germline ends. The CDR3 spans 13 residues. This CDR3 reads CASSPLGDEKLFF. The CDR3 DNA follows: TGTGCCAGCTCACCCTTAGGGGATGAAAAACTGTTTTTT.

The chain combines TRBV7-8 with TRBJ1-2; 7 bases align to TRBD1. CDR1 is SGHVS and CDR2 is FQNEAQ in the germline V gene. The CDR3 contains 15 residues. V trimming: 1 base; J trimming: 4 bases; junction bases outside the gene matches: 6. The CDR3 nucleotides read TGTGCCAGCAGCTTAGTCGCGACAGGGAGCTATGGCTACACCTTC. It is translated as CASSLVATGSYGYTF.

The rearrangement joins TRBV27 to TRBJ2-5; no clear D. Between the trimmed V and J ends, which lost 0 bases and 6 bases, there was a span of 11 bases. Germline CDR1 reads MNHEY; CDR2 reads SMNVEV (reference sequence). The CDR3 is 14 residues long. In nucleotides, the CDR3 is TGTGCCAGCAGTTTATCCGCCGCGTTGAAGACCCAGTACTTC. It is translated as CASSLSAALKTQYF.

The chain employs TRBV4-1 and TRBJ1-2, with 7 bases aligning to TRBD1. The CDR3 totals 15 residues. J gave up 5 bases and V 0 bases, and 6 bases lay outside the gene matches. Germline CDR1 and CDR2: MGHRA and YSYEKL. The CDR3 region is CASSQEDRSEYGYTF. CDR3 nucleotides: TGCGCCAGCAGCCAAGAGGACAGGTCGGAGTATGGCTACACCTTC.

The V and J genes are TRBV28 and TRBJ2-1; 11 bases line up with TRBD2. The CDR3 is 17 amino acids. J gave up 3 bases and V 7 bases, and 11 bases lay outside the gene matches. The germline CDR1 and CDR2 sequences are MDHEN and SYDVKM. The CDR3 sequence: CASKRRTSGGVYNEQFF. The CDR3 nucleotides read TGTGCCAGCAAACGCCGTACTAGCGGGGGAGTCTACAATGAGCAGTTCTTC.

The gene calls are TRBV6-1 and TRBJ1-6; 9 nucleotides align to TRBD1. CDR3 length: 13 residues. Per germline, CDR1 MNHNS and CDR2 SASEGT. V lost 8 bases, J lost 7 bases, and 3 bases stayed unmatched. CDR3 DNA sequence: TGTGCCAGCGGGACAGGGAGAAATTCACCCCTCCACTTT. Its protein is CASGTGRNSPLHF.

This sequence joins TRBV5-4 and TRBJ1-2, with D tentatively TRBD1 (6 bases). The V and J ends lost 5 bases and 2 bases respectively, with 13 bases between them. From germline, CDR1 is SGHNT and CDR2 YYREEE (reference sequence). CDR3 length: 14 amino acids. The CDR3 protein is CASRFTGLNYGYTF. The CDR3 DNA is TGTGCCAGCAGGTTCACAGGGTTAAACTATGGCTACACCTTC.

The chain carries TRBV19 and TRBJ2-3; 9 bases are shared with TRBD1. The J segment lost 1 base and the V segment lost 5 bases, leaving 10 bases of the junction unmatched. This CDR3 has 17 amino acids. CDR1 is LNHDA and CDR2 is SQIVND in the germline V gene (reference sequence). The CDR3 loop reads CASSSRTGAGGTDTQYF. CDR3 in DNA: TGTGCCAGTAGTTCCCGGACAGGGGCAGGGGGCACAGATACGCAGTATTTT.

The chain employs TRBV9 and TRBJ1-6; D is ambiguous. This CDR3 has 16 residues. Germline V gene data show CDR1 as SGDLS and CDR2 as YYNGEE. With 0 bases removed from V and 0 bases from J, the gap between germline ends came to 7 bases. The CDR3 nucleotides read TGTGCCAGCAGCGTAGGATCGAGCTCCTATAATTCACCCCTCCACTTT. Protein: CASSVGSSSYNSPLHF.

This clone was counted between two and nine times. The chain has TRBV5-1 and TRBJ2-1, with D tentatively TRBD1 (6 bases). In germline, CDR1 is SGHRS, CDR2 YFSETQ. V was cut by 2 bases and J by 10 bases, with 13 bases left in between. The length of the CDR3 is 13 residues. In DNA, the CDR3 is TGCGCCAGCAGCTTACAAGGACAGTCGGAGCAGTTCTTC. This codes for CASSLQGQSEQFF.

J is TRBJ1-1 and V is TRBV5-4, with TRBD1 matching over 8 bases. CDR1 and CDR2 (germline): SGHNT, YYREEE (reference sequence). V gave up 0 bases and J gave up 10 bases; unmatched junction bases: 5. The CDR3 totals 13 residues. The CDR3 bases are TGTGCCAGCAGCTTGGCAGGGGGCCTCGGAGCTTTCTTT. It is translated as CASSLAGGLGAFF.

The chain uses TRBV9 and TRBJ1-1; D not certain. The CDR3 has 14 amino acids. The germline CDR1 and CDR2 sequences are SGDLS and YYNGEE. V was pared by 0 bases and J by 5 bases, with 11 bases between. The CDR3 loop is CASSVEGGRTEAFF. CDR3 DNA sequence: TGTGCCAGCAGCGTAGAGGGAGGGCGGACTGAAGCTTTCTTT.

V is TRBV5-1 and J is TRBJ1-1, with 9 bases that match TRBD1. This CDR3 spans 16 amino acids. V was pared by 4 bases and J by 4 bases, with 11 bases of the junction left unmatched. Germline CDR1 is SGHRS and CDR2 is YFSETQ. CDR3 protein: CASSSPTGTGFTEAFF. For the CDR3, the DNA is TGCGCCAGCAGCAGCCCAACCGGGACAGGGTTCACTGAAGCTTTCTTT.

This clone was detected a few times. The chain has TRBV5-1 and TRBJ1-3; a weak D match, TRBD1 (5 bases). Germline V CDR1 and CDR2: SGHRS, YFSETQ. The CDR3 is 14 amino acids. V gave up 4 bases and J gave up 2 bases, with 10 bases separating them. The CDR3 is CASSEGAAGNTIYF. In nucleotides, the CDR3 is TGCGCCAGCAGCGAAGGGGCTGCTGGAAACACCATATATTTT.

The genes are TRBV10-1 and TRBJ1-1, with 7 bases lining up with TRBD1. This CDR3 is built from 15 residues. V gave up 4 bases and J gave up 1 base; unmatched junction bases: 6. Per the germline V gene, CDR1 is WNHNN and CDR2 is SYGVQD (reference sequence). The CDR3 is CASSAGTETNTEAFF. The CDR3 bases are TGCGCCAGCAGTGCCGGGACAGAGACGAACACTGAAGCTTTCTTT.

DNA for the CDR3: TGTGCCAGCAGCCCCAGGGGACCCACAACCGGGGAGCTGTTTTTT. Protein product: CASSPRGPTTGELFF. The chain employs TRBV7-3 and TRBJ2-2; tentatively, D is TRBD1 (6 bases). CDR3 length: 15 residues. The ends were cut back, 5 bases at V and 5 bases at J, with 15 bases in the middle. Germline V gene lookup returns CDR1 SGHTA and CDR2 FQGTGA.

The chain is built from TRBV30 and TRBJ2-2; no definite D call. Per the germline V gene, CDR1 is GTSNPN and CDR2 is SVGIG (reference sequence). Trimming stripped 4 bases from V and 1 base from J, with 10 bases between. The CDR3 contains 14 residues. DNA of the CDR3: TGTGCCTGGAAGGTGTCAGGGAACACCGGGGAGCTGTTTTTT. It yields the protein CAWKVSGNTGELFF.

The count of this clone is one. The V gene is TRBV6-1, the J gene TRBJ1-4; possible D gene TRBD1, 5 bases. From germline, CDR1 is MNHNS and CDR2 SASEGT. Trimming took off 6 bases at V and 4 bases at J, with 15 bases between the two ends. This CDR3 has 15 residues. CDR3 sequence (DNA): TGTGCCAGCAGGCGGGGCCAGTTAAATAATGAAAAACTGTTTTTT. Amino acids: CASRRGQLNNEKLFF.

The genes are TRBV4-2 and TRBJ1-3; 7 bases fit TRBD1. V lost 1 base, J lost 3 bases, and 12 bases stayed unmatched. Germline V CDR1 and CDR2: LGHNA, YNFKEQ. The CDR3 loop spans 18 amino acids. The CDR3 sequence is CASSQGYSGGVGGNTIYF. The CDR3 coding sequence is TGTGCCAGCAGCCAAGGCTACTCAGGGGGAGTGGGTGGAAACACCATATATTTT.